Following are 9 T cell receptor beta chains from one sample sequenced in a study of cytomegalovirus exposure and HLA in healthy donors. The PCR was carried out with 60 Vbeta primers and 13 Jbeta primers. This table comes from immunoSEQ multiplex PCR, and its TCRdb copy is limited to in-frame clones, with some not included. The sample includes about 110,000 clones, less than 80% of them seen just once. Sequencing input: PBMCs. The receptors stem from a man aged 55 to 70 in good health and CMV-seronegative.

In DNA form, the CDR3 reads TGTGCCAGCAGCTTCGCCCCGGAGGACTATGGCTACACCTTC. Protein product: CASSFAPEDYGYTF. This chain connects TRBV7-2 to TRBJ1-2; D is unclear. V was cut by 3 bases and J by 3 bases, with 11 bases left in between. The germline gives CDR1 SGHTA, CDR2 FQGNSA. This CDR3 has 14 residues.

The V gene is TRBV2, the J gene TRBJ2-5, with 13 bases matching TRBD2. Germline V gives CDR1 SNHLY, CDR2 FYNNEI. V lost 3 bases, J lost 4 bases, and 5 bases stayed unmatched. The CDR3 loop spans 16 amino acids. The DNA of the CDR3 is TGTGCCAGCAGTGACCCGGGACTAGCGGGGACAGAGACCCAGTACTTC. Encoded protein: CASSDPGLAGTETQYF.

In this sample, this clone turned up a few times. The chain's CDR3 is CASSLSPPGGQETQYF. CDR3 nucleotide sequence: TGTGCCAGCAGCTTAAGTCCTCCAGGGGGTCAAGAGACCCAGTACTTC. The rearrangement joins TRBV7-2 to TRBJ2-5; 7 bases line up with TRBD1. Germline assignment: CDR1 SGHTA and CDR2 FQGNSA. The CDR3 runs 16 residues. With 2 bases clipped from V and 2 bases from J, the junction kept 8 bases outside the gene matches. The full variable domain, rest sourced from reference TRBV7-2 and TRBJ2-5, is GAGVSQSPSNKVTEKGKDVELRCDPISGHTALYWYRQSLGQGLEFLIYFQGNSAPDKSGLPSDRFSAERTGGSVSTLTIQRTQQEDSAVYLCASSLSPPGGQETQYFGPGTRLLVL.

The chain couples TRBV19 to TRBJ2-5; weak D call: TRBD2 (6 bases). There are 13 residues in the CDR3. The V end was cut by 5 bases, the J end by 3 bases, with 10 bases between. Germline CDR1 reads LNHDA; CDR2 reads SQIVND (reference sequence). The CDR3 bases are TGTGCCAGTAGTGCAACGGGGGAAGAGACCCAGTACTTC. The encoded protein is CASSATGEETQYF.

The chain is built from TRBV25-1 and TRBJ1-2; 12 bases line up with TRBD1. V gave up 4 bases and J gave up 8 bases; unmatched junction bases: 8. The CDR3 covers 15 residues. Germline CDR1 and CDR2: MGHDK and SYGVNS. The CDR3 DNA is TGTGCCAGCAGTGCGGGACAGGGGGCGACGGGGGGCTACACCTTC. Its protein is CASSAGQGATGGYTF.

The chain recombines TRBV30 with TRBJ2-2; tentatively, D is TRBD2 (6 bases). Trimming took 0 bases from V and 5 from J, leaving 10 bases between them. CDR3 size: 14 residues. The germline V gene has CDR1 GTSNPN and CDR2 SVGIG (reference sequence). The CDR3 bases are TGTGCCTGGAGTGTCGGGAGCAGTACCGGGGAGCTGTTTTTT. It yields the protein CAWSVGSSTGELFF. Together with reference TRBV30 and TRBJ2-2, the CDR3 gives the full variable domain: SQTIHQWPATLVQPVGSPLSLECTVEGTSNPNLYWYRQAAGRGLQLLFYSVGIGQISSEVPQNLSASRPQDRQFILSSKKLLLSDSGFYLCAWSVGSSTGELFFGEGSRLTVL.

This clone occurred a few times. V and J are TRBV7-9 and TRBJ1-1, with TRBD1 as a possible D gene (6 bases). The CDR3 has 14 amino acids. Trimming took off 4 bases at V and 3 bases at J, with 12 bases between the two ends. Germline assignment: CDR1 SEHNR and CDR2 FQNEAQ (reference sequence). The CDR3 sequence is CASSYRAGDTEAFF. CDR3 DNA sequence: TGTGCCAGCAGCTATAGGGCAGGGGACACTGAAGCTTTCTTT.

V and J are TRBV9 and TRBJ1-6; weak D call: TRBD1 (6 bases). This CDR3 contains 14 residues. Trimming stripped 3 bases from V and 4 bases from J, with 8 bases between. Germline CDR1 and CDR2: SGDLS and YYNGEE. CDR3 sequence: CASSAQGYNSPLHF. For the CDR3, the DNA is TGTGCCAGCAGCGCACAGGGATATAATTCACCCCTCCACTTT.

The gene calls are TRBV2 and TRBJ1-5; 7 nucleotides match TRBD1. CDR3 length: 16 amino acids. V lost 5 bases and J lost 1; bases outside the gene matches: 8. The germline V gene has CDR1 SNHLY and CDR2 FYNNEI. CDR3 bases: TGTGCCAGCAGTACGCCGACAGGGTTGAGCAATCAGCCCCAGCATTTT. Protein: CASSTPTGLSNQPQHF.